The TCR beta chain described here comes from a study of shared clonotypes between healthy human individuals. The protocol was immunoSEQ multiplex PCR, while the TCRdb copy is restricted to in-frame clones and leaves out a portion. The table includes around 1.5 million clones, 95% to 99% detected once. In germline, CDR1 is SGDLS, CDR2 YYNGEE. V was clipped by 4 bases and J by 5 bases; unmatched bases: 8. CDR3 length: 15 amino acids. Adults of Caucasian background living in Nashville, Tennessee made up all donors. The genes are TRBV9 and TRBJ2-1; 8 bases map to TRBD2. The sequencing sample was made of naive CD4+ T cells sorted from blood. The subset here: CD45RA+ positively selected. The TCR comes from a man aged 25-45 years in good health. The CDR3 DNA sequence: TGTGCCAGCAGCACCGCCGGGACTAGGGACAATGAGCAGTTCTTC. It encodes CASSTAGTRDNEQFF.